A single sample is the source of the 22 T cell receptor beta chains below, sequenced in a study of blood T cell repertoires in COVID-19. The protocol was immunoSEQ multiplex PCR, while the TCRdb copy is restricted to in-frame clones and leaves out a portion. The table records 250,000 to 400,000 clones, more than 70% of them present only once. The source material was peripheral blood. All receptors come from a woman aged 30 to 39 with COVID-19, enrolled during active disease.

The J gene is TRBJ2-1, the V gene TRBV11-3, with a weak D call TRBD2 (6 bases). V lost 5 bases and J 6 bases, leaving 11 bases between the germline ends. Germline V gene data show CDR1 as SGHNT and CDR2 as YENEEA. CDR3 size: 13 residues. The DNA of the CDR3 is TGTGCCAGCAGCCCCTGGGACTCCAATGAGCAGTTCTTC. The encoded protein is CASSPWDSNEQFF.

The V gene is TRBV6-5, the J gene TRBJ1-2, with 8 bases lining up with TRBD1. The germline CDR1 and CDR2 sequences are MNHEY and SVGAGI. CDR3 size: 14 residues. V shed 6 bases, J shed 3 bases, and the junction held 6 bases outside the gene matches. As DNA, the CDR3 is TGTGCCAGCAGGACAGGGGACTTACACTATGGCTACACCTTC. This translates into CASRTGDLHYGYTF.

This clone was counted between two and nine times. V and J are TRBV5-4 and TRBJ1-3, with 7 bases identical to TRBD1. With 4 bases clipped from V and 3 bases from J, the junction kept 7 bases outside the gene matches. The CDR3 extends over 15 amino acids. The germline V gene encodes CDR1 SGHNT and CDR2 YYREEE (reference sequence). CDR3 residues: CASSGGTAHGNTIYF. DNA for the CDR3: TGTGCCAGCAGCGGAGGGACAGCTCATGGAAACACCATATATTTT.

V gene TRBV2 combines with J gene TRBJ1-3; D possibly corresponds to TRBD1 (6 bases). Germline V gene sequence: CDR1 SNHLY, CDR2 FYNNEI. The CDR3 consists of 13 residues. V was cut by 10 bases and J by 0 bases, with 10 bases left in between. This CDR3 is CAIEDSSGNTIYF. In DNA, the CDR3 is TGTGCCATTGAGGACAGCTCTGGAAACACCATATATTTT.

The chain employs TRBV5-1 and TRBJ1-2; 7 bases map to TRBD1. In germline, CDR1 is SGHRS, CDR2 YFSETQ. This CDR3 contains 15 residues. Unmatched junction bases numbered 10, after V lost 3 bases and J lost 5 bases. In nucleotides, the CDR3 is TGCGCCAGCAGCTCCAACGACAGGGTCGGATATGGCTACACCTTC. Protein sequence: CASSSNDRVGYGYTF.

CDR3 sequence: CASSPRLAGAGETQYF. In nucleotides, the CDR3 is TGTGCCAGCAGCCCCAGACTAGCGGGGGCCGGAGAGACCCAGTACTTC. V is TRBV7-2 and J is TRBJ2-5; 12 nucleotides line up with TRBD2. Germline-derived CDR1 and CDR2 are SGHTA and FQGNSA. J lost 4 bases, V lost 5 bases, and 8 bases had no gene match. The CDR3 totals 16 residues.

The chain joins TRBV9 to TRBJ1-5; 9 nucleotides line up with TRBD1. Looked up from germline, CDR1 is SGDLS and CDR2 is YYNGEE. Germline trimming cut 3 bases from V and 7 bases from J; bases unmatched to any gene: 8. This CDR3 is built from 15 residues. CDR3 amino acids: CASSAGTGWGQPQHF. CDR3 in DNA: TGTGCCAGCAGCGCCGGGACAGGGTGGGGCCAGCCCCAGCATTTT.

V gene TRBV6-5 combines with J gene TRBJ2-5; TRBD2 is a possible D gene (5 bases). This CDR3 is 13 amino acids long. V lost 10 bases, J lost 5 bases, and 17 bases lay in between. The germline gives CDR1 MNHEY, CDR2 SVGAGI. The DNA of the CDR3 is TGTGCCACGGGGTGGGGTGGTGCGGAGACCCAGTACTTC. This translates into CATGWGGAETQYF.

This chain links TRBV20-1 with TRBJ1-5, with D possibly being TRBD1 (5 bases). The CDR3 is 17 amino acids. Per germline, CDR1 DFQATT and CDR2 SNEGSKA (reference sequence). Between the trimmed V and J ends, which lost 3 bases and 2 bases, there was a span of 20 bases. The CDR3 region has the DNA TGCAGTGCTAGTCGCGGGGCAGCACTCGGGGGCAATCAGCCCCAGCATTTT. This encodes CSASRGAALGGNQPQHF.

This chain joins TRBV24-1 and TRBJ1-1; no clear D gene. The CDR3 loop spans 13 amino acids. V lost 10 bases, J lost 6 bases, and 17 bases lay in between. Germline CDR1 reads KGHDR; CDR2 reads SFDVKD. As DNA, the CDR3 is TGTGCCACGTACGACTCGATGAGCGCTGAAGCTTTCTTT. Its translation: CATYDSMSAEAFF.

This chain links TRBV6-5 with TRBJ1-1, with 7 positions matching TRBD1. The CDR3 length is 14 residues. After removal of 8 bases from V and 3 bases from J, the junction contained 9 bases not matched to a gene. From germline, CDR1 is MNHEY and CDR2 SVGAGI. Written as DNA, the CDR3 is TGTGCCAGCTGCCCGGGACAGCGATACACTGAAGCTTTCTTT. The encoded protein is CASCPGQRYTEAFF.

The chain links TRBV5-1 to TRBJ2-1; D remains unclear. Trimming left V 6 bases short and J 11 bases short, with 27 bases between. This CDR3 is 16 amino acids long. The germline gives CDR1 SGHRS, CDR2 YFSETQ. The CDR3 nucleotides are TGCGCCAGCAATATGATCCCGGTCACCTCTGTAATAAAGCAGTTCTTC. Amino acids: CASNMIPVTSVIKQFF.

The chain employs TRBV27 and TRBJ1-1; D gene unclear. V shed 2 bases and J shed 2 bases, with 9 bases lying between them. From germline, CDR1 is MNHEY and CDR2 SMNVEV (reference sequence). This CDR3 region has 14 residues. The CDR3 sequence: CASSLRGINTEAFF. DNA for the CDR3: TGTGCCAGCAGTTTAAGAGGGATTAACACTGAAGCTTTCTTT.

J is TRBJ2-3 and V is TRBV6-5; 8 nucleotides agree with TRBD2. This CDR3 comprises 14 residues. V lost 11 bases to trimming and J lost 0 bases; unmatched junction nucleotides: 7. Germline values: CDR1 MNHEY, CDR2 SVGAGI. The CDR3: CASSGGISTDTQYF. CDR3 coding DNA: TGTGCCTCCTCGGGGGGGATTAGCACAGATACGCAGTATTTT.

The chain has TRBV6-6 and TRBJ2-7, with D possibly being TRBD1 (6 bases). V lost 2 bases to trimming and J lost 7 bases, with 18 bases between them. Germline V gene data show CDR1 as MNHNY and CDR2 as SVGAGI (reference sequence). The CDR3 sequence is 15 residues long. The CDR3 DNA is TGTGCCAGCAGTTACGGCTACAGGGTACCGAGGGAGCAGTACGTC. The encoded protein is CASSYGYRVPREQYV.

The CDR3 sequence is CASSISLTRGKNIQYF. The DNA for the CDR3 is TGTGCCAGTAGTATCAGTCTTACTCGGGGCAAAAACATTCAGTACTTC. The chain is built from TRBV19 and TRBJ2-4; D might be TRBD2 (5 bases). CDR3 length: 16 residues. The ends were cut back, 3 bases at V and 3 bases at J, with 15 bases in the middle. In germline, CDR1 is LNHDA, CDR2 SQIVND (reference sequence).

The gene calls are TRBV11-2 and TRBJ1-2; 7 nucleotides match TRBD1. The CDR3 is 15 residues long. The V gene's germline CDR1 is SGHAT and CDR2 FQNNGV. With V trimmed by 1 base and J by 4 bases, 6 bases remained unmatched. CDR3 in amino acids: CASSLAGQILYGYTF. Written as DNA, the CDR3 is TGTGCCAGCAGCTTAGCGGGACAGATACTCTATGGCTACACCTTC.

The J gene is TRBJ2-5, the V gene TRBV7-3; 8 bases agree with TRBD2. This CDR3 is built from 16 residues. With 6 bases clipped from V and 4 bases from J, the junction kept 13 bases outside the gene matches. The germline V gene has CDR1 SGHTA and CDR2 FQGTGA. The CDR3 here is CASSPGLAPISETQYF. CDR3 DNA: TGTGCCAGCAGTCCAGGACTAGCCCCGATATCAGAGACCCAGTACTTC.

The table lists this clone with a count of one. This chain uses TRBV3-1 (or the pseudogene TRBV3-2) with TRBJ2-5; 9 positions match TRBD2. The junction had 3 bases not matched to a gene; V was cut back by 4 bases and J by 3 bases. The CDR3 covers 14 residues. From germline, CDR1 is LGHDT and CDR2 YNNKEL (reference sequence). CDR3 region: CASSPSSGKETQYF. For the CDR3, the DNA is TGTGCCAGCAGCCCTTCTAGCGGGAAAGAGACCCAGTACTTC.

This clone was seen a handful of times. The chain carries TRBV2 and TRBJ1-6; D gene ambiguous. Germline V lookup: CDR1 SNHLY, CDR2 FYNNEI. The CDR3 contains 17 residues. The V end was cut by 4 bases, the J end by 4 bases, with 17 bases between. CDR3 region: CASSVSSTIEYNSPLHF. CDR3 coding DNA: TGTGCCAGCAGTGTCTCGTCTACTATCGAGTATAATTCACCCCTCCACTTT. The full variable domain, with the rest looked up from reference TRBV2 and TRBJ1-6, is EPEVTQTPSHQVTQMGQEVILRCVPISNHLYFYWYRQILGQKVEFLVSFYNNEISEKSEIFDDQFSVERPDGSNFTLKIRSTKLEDSAMYFCASSVSSTIEYNSPLHFGNGTRLTVT.

The CDR3 reads CASSSQGIRGTGELFF. DNA of the CDR3: TGTGCCAGCAGTTCACAGGGAATTCGAGGCACCGGGGAGCTGTTTTTT. The rearrangement links TRBV7-9 to TRBJ2-2; the D gene is possibly TRBD1 (6 bases). The germline V and J ends were trimmed by 6 bases and 4 bases, with 18 bases remaining between them. CDR1 is SEHNR, CDR2 FQNEAQ, per germline (reference sequence). The CDR3 is 16 residues long.

The chain combines TRBV6-1 with TRBJ1-1, with 10 bases that match TRBD1. This CDR3 has 14 residues. Looked up from germline, CDR1 is MNHNS and CDR2 is SASEGT. Trimming cost V 3 bases and J 4 bases; bases outside gene matches: 2. CDR3 DNA: TGTGCCAGCAGTGAGACAGGGGGCGTCACTGAAGCTTTCTTT. It translates to CASSETGGVTEAFF.